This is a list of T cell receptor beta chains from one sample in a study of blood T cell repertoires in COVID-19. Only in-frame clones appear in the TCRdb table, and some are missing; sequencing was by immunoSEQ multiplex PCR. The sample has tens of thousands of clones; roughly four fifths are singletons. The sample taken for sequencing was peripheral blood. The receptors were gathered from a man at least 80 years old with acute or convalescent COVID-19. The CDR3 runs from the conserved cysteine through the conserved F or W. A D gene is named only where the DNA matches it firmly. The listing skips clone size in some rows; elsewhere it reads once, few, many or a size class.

TGTGCCAGCAGCTTGGGTAGCTATTCCTACGAGCAGTACTTC,CASSLGSYSYEQYF,TRBV5-4,TRBJ2-7,.,.,14
TGTGCCTGGAGTGAAGACAGACCGGCGGCTGAAGCTTTCTTT,CAWSEDRPAAEAFF,TRBV30,TRBJ1-1,.,.,14
TGTGCCAGCAGTGCGGGACTAGCGGGGTTTGAGACCCAGTACTTC,CASSAGLAGFETQYF,TRBV2,TRBJ2-5,TRBD2,.,15
TGCGCCAGCAGCTTGACCCCCCGGCAGGGCCAAGAGACCCAGTACTTC,CASSLTPRQGQETQYF,TRBV5-1,TRBJ2-5,.,once,16
TGCGCCAGCAGCGAGGTCGAGGCTAATGAAAAACTGTTTTTT,CASSEVEANEKLFF,TRBV5-1,TRBJ1-4,.,.,14
TGTGCCAGCAGCCCTTACTCCACCGGGACAGGGTTTTGTAATTCACCCCTCCACTTT,CASSPYSTGTGFCNSPLHF,TRBV21-1,TRBJ1-6,.,few,19
TGTGCCAGCAGTTTCCACCGGGACATCATCTTC,CASSFHRDIIF,TRBV6-5,TRBJ1-2,.,.,11
TGTGCCAGCACCTATGCCAGGCAGGGAACCTCCTCTCTAGCCAAAAACATTCAGTACTTC,CASTYARQGTSSLAKNIQYF,TRBV2,TRBJ2-4,.,.,20
TGTGCCAGCAGCCGACGCGAGGGGACAGGCTACACCTTC,CASSRREGTGYTF,TRBV11-2,TRBJ1-2,.,.,13
TGTGCCAAGACGGGACAGGCGCGCTCCTATAGCAATCAGCCCCAGCATTTT,CAKTGQARSYSNQPQHF,TRBV21-1,TRBJ1-5,.,.,17
TGTGCCAGCAGAAGGCCAGGGGGAACCTACGAGCAGTACTTC,CASRRPGGTYEQYF,TRBV2,TRBJ2-7,TRBD1,.,14
TGCAGCGCCGGCCAGACGGGGAACACCATATATTTT,CSAGQTGNTIYF,TRBV29-1,TRBJ1-3,.,few,12
TGTGCCAGCTCACCCTTACCTCGGACTCGGAGCGGTTCACCCCTCCACTTT,CASSPLPRTRSGSPLHF,TRBV18,TRBJ1-6,.,.,17
TGCGCCAGCAGCTTGACTACAGGCCAAAATGGCTACACCTTC,CASSLTTGQNGYTF,TRBV5-1,TRBJ1-2,.,.,14
TGTGCCAGCAGTCCAGCGGGGGAGGCCTACGAGCAGTACTTC,CASSPAGEAYEQYF,TRBV3-1/TRBV3-2,TRBJ2-7,TRBD2,.,14
TGTGCCAGCAGGAAGGGACAGGGCAGCAATCAGCCCCAGCATTTT,CASRKGQGSNQPQHF,TRBV6-5,TRBJ1-5,TRBD1,.,15